Described below is a single TCR beta chain sequence and its context. What it binds is unknown. With 60 Vbeta and 13 Jbeta primers, the PCR was carried out. The table came from immunoSEQ multiplex PCR; TCRdb's copy has only in-frame clones and leaves some out. This sample's clone table lists tens of thousands of clones. The data derive from a study of cytomegalovirus exposure and HLA in healthy donors. General observations from the study: According to a later analysis, donors in an Asian-associated ancestry cluster reportedly had fewer N-insertions than the 666-donor mean. Researchers catalogued roughly 170 TCR beta chains as cytomegalovirus-associated.

Germline CDR1 reads SNHLY; CDR2 reads FYNNEI. Trimming took 3 bases from V and 9 from J, leaving 11 bases between them. The CDR3 contains 12 residues. Healthy donors of bone marrow made up the group. The chain carries TRBV2 and TRBJ1-1; tentatively, D is TRBD1 (6 bases). Sequencing input: PBMCs. The clonotype originates from a woman younger than 35 in good health and CMV-seronegative. CDR3 sequence (DNA): TGTGCCAGCAGTGAGAGGCAGGGGAAAGCTTTCTTT. It yields the protein CASSERQGKAFF.